These T cell receptor beta chains were read from a single sample in a study of molecular identifiers for immune sequencing clone quantification. TCRdb recomputed calls from the PCR reads with MiXCR, one row per CDR3 protein. The sample lists some 580,000 distinct CDR3 sequences, about 25% occurring once. Sequenced material: naive CD8+ T cells from blood, with Jurkat cell RNA spiked in. The receptors stem from a human donor in good health. Some libraries in this study had Jurkat cell RNA spiked in. Each CDR3 is given with its conserved first and last residue. The order of the fields is clone size, J gene, V gene, D gene, CDR3 DNA, CDR3 protein. A D gene is named only where the DNA matches it firmly. Clone size is stated in some rows and not others, as once, few, many or a class when expanded.

size: NA; J: TRBJ2-1; V: TRBV3-1; D: NA; DNA: TGTGCCCGCAGCCAAGAAGGATTAATCTACAATGAGCCGTTCTTC; CDR3: CARSQEGLIYNEPFF
size: many; J: TRBJ2-7; V: TRBV4-3; D: TRBD1; DNA: TGCGCCAGCAGTCCCGGGACAGCCGCCACCTACGAGCAGTACTTC; CDR3: CASSPGTAATYEQYF
size: NA; J: TRBJ1-5; V: TRBV19; D: NA; DNA: TGTGCCAGTAGTATGATTTCGGGCAGCTATAGCAATCAGCCCCAGCATTTT; CDR3: CASSMISGSYSNQPQHF
size: few; J: TRBJ1-6; V: TRBV5-4; D: TRBD1; DNA: TGTGCCAGCAGCCCCGACACAGGGGTTTCACCCCTCCACTTT; CDR3: CASSPDTGVSPLHF
size: few; J: TRBJ2-3; V: TRBV4-3; D: NA; DNA: TGCGCCAGCAGCCACAGAGACAGGAGCCGCACAGATACGCAGTATTTT; CDR3: CASSHRDRSRTDTQYF
size: many; J: TRBJ2-3; V: TRBV20-1; D: TRBD2; DNA: TGCAGTGCTAGAGATCGATTCGGGGGGGAAAAGACAGATACGCAGTATTTT; CDR3: CSARDRFGGEKTDTQYF
size: NA; J: TRBJ2-1; V: TRBV6-4; D: TRBD2; DNA: TGTGCCAGCAGTGACAGGGGTAGCGGGGACTACAATGAGCAGTTCTTC; CDR3: CASSDRGSGDYNEQFF
size: few; J: TRBJ1-1; V: TRBV9; D: NA; DNA: TGTGCCAGCAGCGTAGCTAGGGTGCTGAACACTGAAGCTTTCTTT; CDR3: CASSVARVLNTEAFF
size: few; J: TRBJ2-1; V: TRBV6-6; D: NA; DNA: TGTGCCAGCAGCCCGGTGGGAGTAGGGAATGAGCAGTTCTTC; CDR3: CASSPVGVGNEQFF
size: NA; J: TRBJ2-3; V: TRBV3-1; D: TRBD2; DNA: TGTGCCAGCAGCCAAGATTGGAGCGGGGGGCTTGGGAGCACAGATACGCAGTATTTT; CDR3: CASSQDWSGGLGSTDTQYF
size: many; J: TRBJ2-7; V: TRBV7-9; D: NA; DNA: TGTGCCAGCAGCGCCGATCAGGGGATCTACGAGCAGTACTTC; CDR3: CASSADQGIYEQYF
size: NA; J: TRBJ1-1; V: TRBV15; D: NA; DNA: TGTGCCACCAGCTATACCACAGGGTGGGTGCCTGAAGCTTTCTTT; CDR3: CATSYTTGWVPEAFF
size: few; J: TRBJ2-5; V: TRBV19; D: NA; DNA: TGTGCCAGTAGTATCCGAGTGGTTGAAGAGACCCAGTACTTC; CDR3: CASSIRVVEETQYF
size: NA; J: TRBJ2-7; V: TRBV28; D: NA; DNA: TGTGCCAGCAGTTTAAAGAGCTCCTACGGGCAGTACTTC; CDR3: CASSLKSSYGQYF
size: NA; J: TRBJ1-1; V: TRBV7-2; D: NA; DNA: TGTGCCAGCAGCTCGCGGATCGTGAACACTGAAGCTTTCTTT; CDR3: CASSSRIVNTEAFF
size: few; J: TRBJ2-7; V: TRBV27; D: TRBD2; DNA: TGTGCCAGCAGTCCCGGGACTAGCATCGGCGAGCAGTACTTC; CDR3: CASSPGTSIGEQYF
size: many; J: TRBJ2-6; V: TRBV12-3/TRBV12-4; D: TRBD1; DNA: TGTGCCAGCAGTTATCAGGGGGCTGGGGCCAACGTCCTGACTTTC; CDR3: CASSYQGAGANVLTF
size: few; J: TRBJ2-1; V: TRBV6-6; D: TRBD2; DNA: TGTGCCAGCAGTAACCTAGCGGGAGTTAACCATGAGCAGTTCTTC; CDR3: CASSNLAGVNHEQFF
size: NA; J: TRBJ1-5; V: TRBV7-9; D: NA; DNA: TGTGCCAGCAGCTTAGCCATTACAGGGCGGACTCAGCCCCAGCATTTT; CDR3: CASSLAITGRTQPQHF
size: many; J: TRBJ2-7; V: TRBV29-1; D: NA; DNA: TGCAGCGTTTCGCGGGGGCCTTCGGCCGAGCAGTACTTC; CDR3: CSVSRGPSAEQYF
size: NA; J: TRBJ2-2; V: TRBV18; D: NA; DNA: TGTGCCAGCTCACCTCAGGGCGCCCCGAACACCGGGGAGCTGTTTTTT; CDR3: CASSPQGAPNTGELFF
size: NA; J: TRBJ2-7; V: TRBV20-1; D: NA; DNA: TGCAGTGCTAGAGAGTTGGGACGGAGCTCCTACGAGCAGTACTTC; CDR3: CSARELGRSSYEQYF
size: few; J: TRBJ2-1; V: TRBV30; D: NA; DNA: TGTGCCTGGAGTTCAGGAGAGGGGGTATCCAATGAGCAGTTCTTC; CDR3: CAWSSGEGVSNEQFF
size: few; J: TRBJ2-2; V: TRBV6-5; D: NA; DNA: TGTGCCAGCAGTTTACTCATGGGGGGCCGAAACACCGGGGAGCTGTTTTTT; CDR3: CASSLLMGGRNTGELFF
size: NA; J: TRBJ2-3; V: TRBV4-3; D: NA; DNA: TGCGCCAGCAGCCGCAACTGGTATTCCTCTAGCACAGATACGCAGTATTTT; CDR3: CASSRNWYSSSTDTQYF
size: many; J: TRBJ2-7; V: TRBV20-1; D: TRBD1; DNA: TGCAGTGCTAGAGATCGGGACAGGGTCACCTACGAGCAGTACTTC; CDR3: CSARDRDRVTYEQYF
size: NA; J: TRBJ1-5; V: TRBV24-1; D: TRBD1; DNA: TGTGCCACCGCCGGGACAGGGGGCGGGAATCAGCCCCAGCATTTT; CDR3: CATAGTGGGNQPQHF
size: few; J: TRBJ2-1; V: TRBV2; D: NA; DNA: TGTGCCAGCAGTGAAGCGTACCCCCATGAGCAGTTCTTC; CDR3: CASSEAYPHEQFF
size: NA; J: TRBJ1-4; V: TRBV3-1; D: NA; DNA: TGTGCCAGCAGCCAAGGATTTGGGGGCCCAACTAATGAAAAACTGTTTTTT; CDR3: CASSQGFGGPTNEKLFF
size: NA; J: TRBJ2-1; V: TRBV7-9; D: TRBD1; DNA: TGTGCCAGCAGCACATCCAGACAGGGGACGACCTTGGGTGAGCAGTTCTTC; CDR3: CASSTSRQGTTLGEQFF
size: NA; J: TRBJ2-7; V: TRBV28; D: NA; DNA: TGTGCCAGCAGTTTACGGATTCAGGACGAGCAGTACTTC; CDR3: CASSLRIQDEQYF
size: many; J: TRBJ1-5; V: TRBV20-1; D: NA; DNA: TGCAGTGCTAGAGACAGGGGAGGAATATACGGCAATCAGCCCCAGCATTTT; CDR3: CSARDRGGIYGNQPQHF
size: NA; J: TRBJ2-3; V: TRBV28; D: TRBD2; DNA: TGTGCCAGCAGTTTTATAGCGGGGGGTGGCACAGGTACGCAGTATTTT; CDR3: CASSFIAGGGTGTQYF
size: many; J: TRBJ1-3; V: TRBV7-9; D: NA; DNA: TGTGCCAGCAGCTCAGACGGGGACACCATATATTTT; CDR3: CASSSDGDTIYF
size: NA; J: TRBJ1-5; V: TRBV28; D: NA; DNA: TGTGCCAGCAGGTGGTATGGACAGCACAATCAGCCCCAGCATTTT; CDR3: CASRWYGQHNQPQHF
size: few; J: TRBJ2-7; V: TRBV13; D: NA; DNA: TGTGCCAGCAGCTTGGGGCTCCCTGGCGAGCAGTACTTC; CDR3: CASSLGLPGEQYF
size: NA; J: TRBJ2-2; V: TRBV7-8; D: NA; DNA: TGTGCCAGCAGCCCCCCGCGGGGGCGGGCCGGGGAGCTGTTTTTT; CDR3: CASSPPRGRAGELFF
size: many; J: TRBJ2-7; V: TRBV30; D: NA; DNA: TGTGCCTGGAGAGACTGGACCTACGATGGGCAGTACTTC; CDR3: CAWRDWTYDGQYF
size: few; J: TRBJ2-2; V: TRBV7-9; D: NA; DNA: TGTGCCAGCTGGCAGGATAACACCGGGGAGCTGTTTTTT; CDR3: CASWQDNTGELFF
size: few; J: TRBJ1-5; V: TRBV2; D: NA; DNA: TGTGCCAGCACGACTCGTCGAACCGAGTTAAGGCAGCCCCAGCATTTT; CDR3: CASTTRRTELRQPQHF
size: few; J: TRBJ1-1; V: TRBV12-3/TRBV12-4; D: NA; DNA: TGTGCCAGCAGTTTATCCGGAGTGAGCACTGAAGCTTTCTTT; CDR3: CASSLSGVSTEAFF
size: few; J: TRBJ2-1; V: TRBV4-3; D: NA; DNA: TGCGCCAGCAGCCAAGAACTAGACTGGAGGAATGAGCAGTTCTTC; CDR3: CASSQELDWRNEQFF
size: many; J: TRBJ2-7; V: TRBV4-1; D: NA; DNA: TGCGCCAGCAGCCAAGCCCCGGGCACCAGCTCCTACGAGCAGTACTTC; CDR3: CASSQAPGTSSYEQYF
size: many; J: TRBJ2-5; V: TRBV7-8; D: NA; DNA: TGTGCCAGCAGCCCCCAGACTACCGAAGAGACCCAGTACTTC; CDR3: CASSPQTTEETQYF
size: NA; J: TRBJ1-5; V: TRBV19; D: NA; DNA: TGTGCCAGTACTGGACAGCTAGATCAGCCCCAGCATTTT; CDR3: CASTGQLDQPQHF
size: NA; J: TRBJ2-5; V: TRBV28; D: TRBD1; DNA: TGTGCCAGCAGCACCGGGACAGGGCCAGGTTCTCGAGGGACCCAGTACTTT; CDR3: CASSTGTGPGSRGTQYF